Below are 9 T cell receptor beta chains sequenced from a single sample in a study of CD8 T cells in ankylosing spondylitis. Study-wide findings and caveats: What seemed typical of ankylosing spondylitis blood was a TCR beta motif built from 8 or 9 highly homologous variants.

Each CDR3 protein is one row after TCRdb ran MiXCR on the 5' RACE reads. Among roughly 700,000 distinct CDR3 sequences listed, 19% were seen once. For these receptors, no antigen is known. Material for sequencing was blood, either unsorted or a sorted T cell fraction (not recorded which). The source of these receptors is a male donor with ankylosing spondylitis.

This chain links TRBV7-3 with TRBJ1-1; the D gene is possibly TRBD1 (5 bases). Germline V lookup: CDR1 SGHTA, CDR2 FQGTGA. The CDR3 is 14 amino acids. Trimming took off 6 bases at V and 3 bases at J, with 14 bases between the two ends. The CDR3: CASRMWGEDTEAFF. CDR3 DNA sequence: TGTGCCAGCAGGATGTGGGGCGAGGACACTGAAGCTTTCTTT.

This clonotype was counted a few times. The genes are TRBV28 and TRBJ2-7; TRBD2 matches 7 bases. CDR1 is MDHEN, CDR2 SYDVKM, per germline. This CDR3 region has 12 residues. Trimming cost V 5 bases and J 6 bases; bases outside gene matches: 4. CDR3: CASSVGTTEQYF. The CDR3 nucleotides are TGTGCCAGCAGTGTCGGGACTACCGAGCAGTACTTC.

The V call is TRBV4-2, the J call TRBJ2-2, with 7 bases matching TRBD2. The V gene's germline CDR1 is LGHNA and CDR2 YNFKEQ. J lost 8 bases, V lost 2 bases, and 8 bases had no gene match. The CDR3 consists of 15 residues. CDR3 sequence (DNA): TGTGCCAGCAGCCAAAGTACCGGGACTAAAGGGGAGCTGTTTTTT. This gives the protein CASSQSTGTKGELFF.

The chain employs TRBV29-1 and TRBJ2-1, with unresolved D. The V and J ends lost 0 bases and 7 bases respectively, with 10 bases between them. The CDR3 totals 13 residues. Germline-derived CDR1 and CDR2 are SQVTM and ANQGSEA. For the CDR3, the DNA is TGCAGCGTTGAAGATCCCTCCCGTAATGAGCAGTTCTTC. Translation gives CSVEDPSRNEQFF.

The rearrangement uses TRBV12-3 or TRBV12-4 and TRBJ2-7; the match to TRBD1 covers 11 bases. This CDR3 is built from 14 residues. The V segment lost 6 bases and the J segment 4 bases; nucleotides outside the gene matches: 5. The CDR3 loop reads CASRAGQGAYEQYF. The DNA for the CDR3 is TGTGCCAGCAGAGCCGGACAGGGGGCGTACGAGCAGTACTTC.

About this clonotype: Since a much larger clone is just one base distant, this may be a read error. This chain connects TRBV3-1 to TRBJ2-1; D not certain. Germline V gene data show CDR1 as LGHDT and CDR2 as YNNKEL (reference sequence). Trimming removed 5 bases at V and 6 bases at J, with 5 bases between. The CDR3 totals 11 residues. The CDR3 loop reads CASSYTNEQFF. CDR3 DNA sequence: TGTGCCAGCAGCTACACCAATGAGCAGTTCTTC.

The rearrangement links TRBV20-1 to TRBJ1-2, with D maybe TRBD1 (6 bases). Germline CDR1 is DFQATT and CDR2 is SNEGSKA (reference sequence). The CDR3 sequence is 14 residues long. Trimming took off 0 bases at V and 5 bases at J, with 13 bases between the two ends. The chain's CDR3 is CSARDGYREYGYTF. The CDR3, as DNA: TGCAGTGCTAGAGATGGTTACAGGGAGTATGGCTACACCTTC.

The rearrangement uses TRBV29-1 and TRBJ2-7, with D perhaps assigned TRBD1 or TRBD2 (5 bases each). Trimming took 7 bases from V and 0 from J, leaving 19 bases between them. The CDR3 contains 15 residues. Germline lookup yields CDR1 SQVTM and CDR2 ANQGSEA. The DNA of the CDR3 is TGCAGCGACCGCCGAACCGGGACGGCCTCCTACGAGCAGTACTTC. Encoded protein: CSDRRTGTASYEQYF.

The chain couples TRBV5-1 to TRBJ2-2, with TRBD1 matching 9 bases. V dropped 0 bases and J dropped 6; count of bases not matched to a gene: 3. Germline V lookup: CDR1 SGHRS, CDR2 YFSETQ. The CDR3 covers 15 residues. In nucleotides, the CDR3 is TGCGCCAGCAGCTTGGCGGGACAGGGAGCCGGGGAGCTGTTTTTT. Translated: CASSLAGQGAGELFF. Using reference TRBV5-1 and TRBJ2-2 for the parts outside the CDR3, the full variable domain is KAGVTQTPRYLIKTRGQQVTLSCSPISGHRSVSWYQQTPGQGLQFLFEYFSETQRNKGNFPGRFSGRQFSNSRSEMNVSTLELGDSALYLCASSLAGQGAGELFFGEGSRLTVL.